The next 2 T cell receptor beta chains were all read from a single sample in a study of OX40 agonist ivuxolimab in advanced cancers. The repertoire was sequenced with immunoSEQ multiplex PCR; TCRdb's copy has only in-frame clones and lacks some. The repertoire holds approximately 63,000 clones, with 75% to 90% as singletons. Sequencing was performed on CD4+ or CD8+ T cells sorted from blood, taken in a trial of the OX40 agonist ivuxolimab. All receptors come from an adult with an advanced solid tumor such as melanoma, head and neck, liver or kidney cancer.

The rearrangement links TRBV5-5 to TRBJ2-1, with 10 bases that match TRBD1. The CDR3 has 13 amino acids. With 4 bases clipped from V and 8 bases from J, the junction kept 3 bases outside the gene matches. Germline V gene sequence: CDR1 SGHKS, CDR2 YYEKEE (reference sequence). The CDR3 region has the DNA TGTGCCAGCAGCGGGACAGGGGAGGATGAGCAGTTCTTC. Amino acids: CASSGTGEDEQFF.

The chain is built from TRBV6-5 and TRBJ2-7, with D maybe TRBD1 (6 bases). Germline CDR1 is MNHEY and CDR2 is SVGAGI. V lost 5 bases and J lost 6, with 14 bases in between. The CDR3 has 13 amino acids. The CDR3 reads CASSPQGGGEQYF. The CDR3 coding sequence is TGTGCCAGCAGTCCACAGGGTGGCGGCGAGCAGTACTTC.